Listed below are T cell receptor beta chains from one sample, sequenced in a study of glioma-infiltrating T cells. TCRdb reprocessed the multiplex PCR reads with MiXCR, giving one entry per CDR3 protein. The sample includes more than 95,000 distinct CDR3 sequences, 29% of them seen just once. The sample consisted of glioma tissue, nonneoplastic brain tissue, or PBMCs (not recorded which). These receptor sequences come from a human donor with low-grade glioma or glioblastoma, undergoing nonglioma brain surgery, or in good health (not recorded which). Both conserved end residues are trimmed from each CDR3.

CDR3 | J | V
ASSHRVGTDTQY | TRBJ2-3 | TRBV6-1
ASGRTGEYQETQY | TRBJ2-5 | TRBV5-1
ASSLDQGEAQPQH | TRBJ1-5 | TRBV5-4
ASSKPGQGVNEQY | TRBJ2-7 | TRBV6-1
SASLQGVSGELF | TRBJ2-2 | TRBV20-1
SARRQGKGQPQH | TRBJ1-5 | TRBV20-1
ASSWIADNEQF | TRBJ2-1 | TRBV13
ASSRLASEQF | TRBJ2-1 | TRBV12-3/TRBV12-4
ASSPRPLTTYNEQF | TRBJ2-1 | TRBV7-2
ASSQERTVDYGYT | TRBJ1-2 | TRBV4-1
ASGMRGMGQPQH | TRBJ1-5 | TRBV19
ASRQVLMNTEAF | TRBJ1-1 | TRBV4-2
SARAGGGNQPQH | TRBJ1-5 | TRBV20-1
ASSYSQTSSDTQY | TRBJ2-3 | TRBV6-6
ASSQMDSRSGNTIY | TRBJ1-3 | TRBV3-1
ASKRELAGGGNEQF | TRBJ2-1 | TRBV7-9
ASSRKQGNTEAF | TRBJ1-1 | TRBV27
ASSYWGGRGKEQY | TRBJ2-5 | TRBV6-6
SARDIQGIGPGNTIY | TRBJ1-3 | TRBV20-1
ASSLHGAYLGNTIY | TRBJ1-3 | TRBV7-2
ASSQTIQWGDTEAF | TRBJ1-1 | TRBV4-3
ASSFVLLANYGFT | TRBJ1-2 | TRBV28
ASIRGSNSYEQY | TRBJ2-7 | TRBV6-6
ASSQDILYEQY | TRBJ2-7 | TRBV4-1
ASSLGDVTGNTIY | TRBJ1-3 | TRBV7-2
ASSLQGVYYNEQF | TRBJ2-1 | TRBV27
ASSRTGGYGYT | TRBJ1-2 | TRBV7-2
ASMYRTSRGYT | TRBJ1-2 | TRBV27
SARGSTDTQY | TRBJ2-3 | TRBV20-1
ASSPLAGTIGNEQF | TRBJ2-1 | TRBV3-1
ASSAGQGLGYT | TRBJ1-2 | TRBV11-2
ASSTGRNNQPQH | TRBJ1-5 | TRBV7-9
ASSQRRTGESSYEQY | TRBJ2-7 | TRBV3-1
ASSQPTGGGSPLH | TRBJ1-6 | TRBV4-1
ASSLTELAKNIQY | TRBJ2-4 | TRBV28
ASSGGSGNSPLH | TRBJ1-6 | TRBV7-9
ALQGATEAF | TRBJ1-1 | TRBV28
ASSTFPGGTGAF | TRBJ1-1 | TRBV7-9
ASSFAANSGNTIY | TRBJ1-3 | TRBV12-3/TRBV12-4
SVMGQGNEQY | TRBJ2-7 | TRBV29-1
ASSLGATDTQY | TRBJ2-3 | TRBV12-3/TRBV12-4
ASRDSMNTEAF | TRBJ1-1 | TRBV28
SARDGRTGGRQPQH | TRBJ1-5 | TRBV20-1
ASSNWVGNTEAF | TRBJ1-1 | TRBV11-1